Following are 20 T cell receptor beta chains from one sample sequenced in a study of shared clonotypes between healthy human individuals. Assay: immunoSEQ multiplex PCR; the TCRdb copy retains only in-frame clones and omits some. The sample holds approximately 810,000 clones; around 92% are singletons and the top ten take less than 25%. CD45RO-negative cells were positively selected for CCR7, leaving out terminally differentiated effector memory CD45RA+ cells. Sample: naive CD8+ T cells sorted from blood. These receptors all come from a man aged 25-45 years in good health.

This CDR3 is CASSDELRAGDTQYF. The CDR3 DNA is TGCGCCAGCAGTGACGAACTAAGAGCTGGAGATACGCAGTATTTT. The V gene is TRBV10-1, the J gene TRBJ2-3; D is ambiguous. CDR3 size: 15 residues. From germline, CDR1 is WNHNN and CDR2 SYGVQD (reference sequence). The germline V and J ends were trimmed by 3 bases and 5 bases, with 15 bases remaining between them.

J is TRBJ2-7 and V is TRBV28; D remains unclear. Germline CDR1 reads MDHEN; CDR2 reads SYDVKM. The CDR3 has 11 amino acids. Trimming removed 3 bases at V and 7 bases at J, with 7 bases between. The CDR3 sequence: CASSLVNEQYF. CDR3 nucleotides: TGTGCCAGCAGTTTGGTCAATGAGCAGTACTTC. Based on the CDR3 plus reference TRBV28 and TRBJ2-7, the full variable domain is DVKVTQSSRYLVKRTGEKVFLECVQDMDHENMFWYRQDPGLGLRLIYFSYDVKMKEKGDIPEGYSVSREKKERFSLILESASTNQTSMYLCASSLVNEQYFGPGTRLTVT.

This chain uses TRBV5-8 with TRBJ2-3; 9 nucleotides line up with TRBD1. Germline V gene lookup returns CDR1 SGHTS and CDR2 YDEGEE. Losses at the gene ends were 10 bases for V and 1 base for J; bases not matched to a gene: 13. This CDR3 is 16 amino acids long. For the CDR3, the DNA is TGTGCCCTGCAAGGCGGACAGGGGTTTGGCACAGATACGCAGTATTTT. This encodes CALQGGQGFGTDTQYF.

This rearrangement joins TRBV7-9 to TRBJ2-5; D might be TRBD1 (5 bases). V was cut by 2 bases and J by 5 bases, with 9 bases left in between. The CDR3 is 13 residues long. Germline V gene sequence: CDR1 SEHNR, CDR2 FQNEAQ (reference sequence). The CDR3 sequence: CASSLLRAETQYF. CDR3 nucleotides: TGTGCCAGCAGCTTACTCAGGGCCGAGACCCAGTACTTC. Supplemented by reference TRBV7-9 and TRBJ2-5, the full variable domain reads DTGVSQNPRHKITKRGQNVTFRCDPISEHNRLYWYRQTLGQGPEFLTYFQNEAQLEKSRLLSDRFSAERPKGSFSTLEIQRTEQGDSAMYLCASSLLRAETQYFGPGTRLLVL.

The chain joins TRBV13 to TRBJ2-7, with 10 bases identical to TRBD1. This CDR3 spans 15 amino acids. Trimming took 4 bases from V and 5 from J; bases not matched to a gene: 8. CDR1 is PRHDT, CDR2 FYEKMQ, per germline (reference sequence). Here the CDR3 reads CASSYWTGGDDEQYF. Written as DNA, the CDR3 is TGTGCCAGCAGCTATTGGACAGGGGGAGACGACGAGCAGTACTTC.

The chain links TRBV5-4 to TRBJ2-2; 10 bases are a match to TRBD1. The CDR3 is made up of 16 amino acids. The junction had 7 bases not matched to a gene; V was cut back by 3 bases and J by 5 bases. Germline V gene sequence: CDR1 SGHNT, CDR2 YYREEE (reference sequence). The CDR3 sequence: CASSSGTGAPTGELFF. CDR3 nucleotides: TGTGCCAGCAGCTCCGGGACAGGGGCGCCGACCGGGGAGCTGTTTTTT.

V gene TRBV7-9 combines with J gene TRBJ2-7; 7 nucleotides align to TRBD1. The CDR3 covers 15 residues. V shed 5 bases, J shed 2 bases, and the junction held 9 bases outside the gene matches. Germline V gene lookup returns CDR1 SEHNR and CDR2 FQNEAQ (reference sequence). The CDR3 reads CASSQSRDSPYEQYF. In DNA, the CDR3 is TGTGCCAGCAGCCAATCCCGGGACAGCCCCTACGAGCAGTACTTC.

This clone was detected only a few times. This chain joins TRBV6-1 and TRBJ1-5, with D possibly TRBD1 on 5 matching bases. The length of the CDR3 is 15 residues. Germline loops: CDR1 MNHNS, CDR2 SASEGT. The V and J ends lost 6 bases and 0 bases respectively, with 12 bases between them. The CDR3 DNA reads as TGTGCCAGCAGACGTAAAGGGGATAGCAATCAGCCCCAGCATTTT. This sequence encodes CASRRKGDSNQPQHF.

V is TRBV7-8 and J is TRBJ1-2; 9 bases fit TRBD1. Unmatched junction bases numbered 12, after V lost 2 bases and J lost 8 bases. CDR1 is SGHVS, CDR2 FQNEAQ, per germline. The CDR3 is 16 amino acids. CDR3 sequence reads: CASSLNWGTGKLGYTF. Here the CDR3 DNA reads TGTGCCAGCAGCTTAAACTGGGGGACAGGGAAGTTGGGCTACACCTTC.

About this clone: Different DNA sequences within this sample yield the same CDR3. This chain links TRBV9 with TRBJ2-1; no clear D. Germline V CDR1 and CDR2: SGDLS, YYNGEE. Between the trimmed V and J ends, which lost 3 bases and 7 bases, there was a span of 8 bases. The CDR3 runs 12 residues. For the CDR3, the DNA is TGTGCCAGCAGCGGTAGAGGAAATGAGCAGTTCTTC. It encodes CASSGRGNEQFF.

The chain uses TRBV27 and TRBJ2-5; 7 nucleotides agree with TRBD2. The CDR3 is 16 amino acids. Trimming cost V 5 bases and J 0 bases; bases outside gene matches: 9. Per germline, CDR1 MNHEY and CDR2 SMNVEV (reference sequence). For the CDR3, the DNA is TGTGCCAGCAGTGGGCTTGGCGGGGGATACCAAGAGACCCAGTACTTC. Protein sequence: CASSGLGGGYQETQYF.

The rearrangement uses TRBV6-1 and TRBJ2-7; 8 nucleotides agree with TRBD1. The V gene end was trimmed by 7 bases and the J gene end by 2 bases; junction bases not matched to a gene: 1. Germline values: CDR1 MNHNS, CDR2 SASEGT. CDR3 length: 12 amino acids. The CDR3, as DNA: TGTGCCAGCAAGACAGGGGCCTACGAGCAGTACTTC. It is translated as CASKTGAYEQYF.

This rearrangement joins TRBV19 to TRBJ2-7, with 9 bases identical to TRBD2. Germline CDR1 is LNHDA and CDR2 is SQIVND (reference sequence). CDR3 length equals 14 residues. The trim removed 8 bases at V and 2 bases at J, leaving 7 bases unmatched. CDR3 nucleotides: TGTGCCAGTGGATTTTCTAGCGGGACCTACGAGCAGTACTTC. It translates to CASGFSSGTYEQYF.

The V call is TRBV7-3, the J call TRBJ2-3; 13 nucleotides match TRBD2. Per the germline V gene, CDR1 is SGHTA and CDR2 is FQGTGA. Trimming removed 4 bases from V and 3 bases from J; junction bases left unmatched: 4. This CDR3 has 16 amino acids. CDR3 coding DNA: TGTGCCAGCAGCTCACTAGCGGGAGGGCCGACAGATACGCAGTATTTT. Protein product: CASSSLAGGPTDTQYF.

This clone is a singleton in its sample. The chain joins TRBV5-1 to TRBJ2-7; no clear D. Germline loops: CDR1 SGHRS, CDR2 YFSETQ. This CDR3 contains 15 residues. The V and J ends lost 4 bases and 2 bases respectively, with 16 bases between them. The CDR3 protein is CASSGNGAKAYEQYF. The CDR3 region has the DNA TGCGCCAGCAGCGGGAATGGCGCGAAAGCCTACGAGCAGTACTTC.

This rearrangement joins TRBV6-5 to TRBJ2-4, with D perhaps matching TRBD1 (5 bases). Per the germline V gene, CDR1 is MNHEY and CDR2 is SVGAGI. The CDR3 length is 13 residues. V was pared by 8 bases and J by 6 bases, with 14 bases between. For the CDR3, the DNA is TGTGCCAGCGCCCAGGGTATCGGAAACATTCAGTACTTC. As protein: CASAQGIGNIQYF.

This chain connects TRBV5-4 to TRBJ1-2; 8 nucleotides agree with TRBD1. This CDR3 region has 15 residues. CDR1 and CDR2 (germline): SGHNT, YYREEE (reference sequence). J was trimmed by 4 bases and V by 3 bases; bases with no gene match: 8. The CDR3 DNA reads TGTGCCAGCAGCTACCTAGGACAGGGAACCTATGGCTACACCTTC. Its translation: CASSYLGQGTYGYTF.

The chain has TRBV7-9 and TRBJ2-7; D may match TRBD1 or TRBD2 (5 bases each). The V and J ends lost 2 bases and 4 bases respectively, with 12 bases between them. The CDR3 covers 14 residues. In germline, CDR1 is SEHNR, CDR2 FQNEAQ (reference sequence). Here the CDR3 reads CASSLPGTPYEQYF. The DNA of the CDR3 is TGTGCCAGCAGCTTACCCGGGACGCCGTACGAGCAGTACTTC.

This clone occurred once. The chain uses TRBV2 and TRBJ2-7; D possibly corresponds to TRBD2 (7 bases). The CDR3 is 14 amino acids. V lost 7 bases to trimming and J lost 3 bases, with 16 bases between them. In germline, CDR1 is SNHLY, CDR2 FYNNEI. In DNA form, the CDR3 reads TGTGCCAGCAAGGGGGGAGGGACGTTCTACGAGCAGTACTTC. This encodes CASKGGGTFYEQYF.

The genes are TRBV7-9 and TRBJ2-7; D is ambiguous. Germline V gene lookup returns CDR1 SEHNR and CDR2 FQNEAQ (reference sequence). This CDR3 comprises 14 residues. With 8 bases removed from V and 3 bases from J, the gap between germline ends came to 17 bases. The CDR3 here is CASGQPSPYYEQYF. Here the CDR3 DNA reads TGTGCCAGCGGTCAGCCCTCACCCTACTACGAGCAGTACTTC. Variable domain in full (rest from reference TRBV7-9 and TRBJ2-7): DTGVSQNPRHKITKRGQNVTFRCDPISEHNRLYWYRQTLGQGPEFLTYFQNEAQLEKSRLLSDRFSAERPKGSFSTLEIQRTEQGDSAMYLCASGQPSPYYEQYFGPGTRLTVT.